The rows below give T cell receptor beta chains drawn from one sample of a study of OX40 agonist ivuxolimab in advanced cancers. The repertoire was sequenced with immunoSEQ multiplex PCR; TCRdb's copy has only in-frame clones and lacks some. The sample shows nearly 110,000 clones, about nine tenths of them seen only once. Source: CD4+ or CD8+ T cells sorted from blood, taken in a trial of the OX40 agonist ivuxolimab. All receptors derive from an adult with an advanced solid tumor such as melanoma, head and neck, liver or kidney cancer. Each CDR3 is given with its conserved first and last residue. D genes are given only for firm matches. A row's size may be missing; if present it is once, few, many or a size class.

size: NA; D: TRBD1; V: TRBV15; J: TRBJ1-1; CDR3: CATSRVGTVLIPEAFF; DNA: TGTGCCACCAGCAGGGTCGGGACAGTCCTCATCCCCGAAGCTTTCTTT
size: NA; D: NA; V: TRBV7-2; J: TRBJ1-5; CDR3: CASRPTGGGYQPQHF; DNA: TGTGCCAGCAGGCCGACAGGCGGGGGTTATCAGCCCCAGCATTTT
size: NA; D: NA; V: TRBV11-1; J: TRBJ2-7; CDR3: CASSYTHGGAYEQYF; DNA: TGTGCCAGCAGCTACACTCACGGGGGTGCCTACGAGCAGTACTTC
size: once; D: NA; V: TRBV7-6; J: TRBJ2-6; CDR3: CASSLPVSGANVLTF; DNA: TGTGCCAGCAGCCTACCGGTCTCTGGGGCCAACGTCCTGACTTTC
size: once; D: TRBD2; V: TRBV7-2; J: TRBJ2-3; CDR3: CASMLAGGRGNTQYF; DNA: TGTGCCAGCATGCTAGCGGGGGGGCGCGGGAATACGCAGTATTTT
size: NA; D: NA; V: TRBV18; J: TRBJ2-3; CDR3: CASSPEGAGATDTQYF; DNA: TGTGCCAGCTCACCCGAGGGGGCGGGGGCCACAGATACGCAGTATTTT
size: NA; D: NA; V: TRBV6-4; J: TRBJ2-1; CDR3: CASSDSISSYNEQFF; DNA: TGTGCCAGCAGTGACTCGATTAGCTCCTACAATGAGCAGTTCTTC
size: NA; D: NA; V: TRBV28; J: TRBJ1-3; CDR3: CASSLVNSGNTIYF; DNA: TGTGCCAGCAGTTTAGTGAACTCTGGAAACACCATATATTTT
size: once; D: NA; V: TRBV7-2; J: TRBJ1-1; CDR3: CASTSWAAPATEAFF; DNA: TGTGCCAGCACGTCGTGGGCAGCTCCTGCCACTGAAGCTTTCTTT
size: NA; D: NA; V: TRBV7-9; J: TRBJ1-3; CDR3: CASSPPPGAGNTIYF; DNA: TGTGCCAGCAGCCCTCCTCCAGGGGCGGGAAACACCATATATTTT
size: NA; D: NA; V: TRBV6-5; J: TRBJ1-3; CDR3: CASSYGLRGSGNTIYF; DNA: TGTGCCAGCAGTTACGGACTCCGCGGATCTGGAAACACCATATATTTT
size: NA; D: NA; V: TRBV2; J: TRBJ1-2; CDR3: CASSEGQVRGYTF; DNA: TGTGCCAGCAGTGAAGGGCAGGTCAGGGGCTACACCTTC
size: NA; D: NA; V: TRBV28; J: TRBJ1-2; CDR3: CASSFGASGYTF; DNA: TGTGCCAGCAGTTTCGGGGCCTCGGGCTACACCTTC
size: NA; D: TRBD1; V: TRBV18; J: TRBJ2-1; CDR3: CASSEGQPARNEQFF; DNA: TGTGCCAGCTCAGAGGGACAGCCGGCTCGGAATGAGCAGTTCTTC
size: NA; D: NA; V: TRBV7-3; J: TRBJ2-3; CDR3: CASSDRLADTQYF; DNA: TGTGCCAGCAGTGATAGACTGGCTGATACGCAGTATTTT
size: NA; D: TRBD1; V: TRBV7-2; J: TRBJ1-2; CDR3: CASSSRGRGGYTF; DNA: TGTGCCAGCAGCTCCAGGGGGCGGGGTGGCTACACCTTC